This entry concerns a single T cell receptor (beta chain). Data came from immunoSEQ multiplex PCR; TCRdb stores just in-frame clones and leaves some out. The sample consists of 140,000 to 150,000 clones, about 80% of them appearing once. Recovered participants had two consecutive negative NP/OP PCR tests, healthcare professional clearance, or symptom resolution. With 2 bases removed from V and 8 bases from J, the gap between germline ends came to 15 bases. The CDR3 is 14 residues long. Germline-derived CDR1 and CDR2 are MGHDK and SYGVNS. The data were taken from a study of blood T cell repertoires in COVID-19.

This clonotype was obtained from a woman aged 50 to 60 who had recovered from COVID-19. The chain has TRBV25-1 and TRBJ1-2; D might be TRBD1 (5 bases). Sequencing input: PBMCs or T cells enriched from blood (not recorded which). The CDR3 protein is CASSERQGGMGYTF. The CDR3 DNA reads TGTGCCAGCAGTGAACGGCAGGGCGGTATGGGCTACACCTTC.